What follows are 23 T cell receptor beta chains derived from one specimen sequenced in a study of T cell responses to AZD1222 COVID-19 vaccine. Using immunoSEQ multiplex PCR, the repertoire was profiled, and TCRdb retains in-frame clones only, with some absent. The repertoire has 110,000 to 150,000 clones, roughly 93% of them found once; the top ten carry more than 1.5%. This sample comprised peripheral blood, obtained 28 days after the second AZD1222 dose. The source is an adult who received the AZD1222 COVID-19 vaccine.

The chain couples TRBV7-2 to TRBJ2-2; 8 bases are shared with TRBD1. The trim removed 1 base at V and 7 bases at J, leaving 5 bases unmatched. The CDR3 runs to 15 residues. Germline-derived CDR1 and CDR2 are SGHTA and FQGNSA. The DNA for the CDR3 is TGTGCCAGCAGCTTAGTCGGACAGGGTAGCGGGGAGCTGTTTTTT. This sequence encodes CASSLVGQGSGELFF.

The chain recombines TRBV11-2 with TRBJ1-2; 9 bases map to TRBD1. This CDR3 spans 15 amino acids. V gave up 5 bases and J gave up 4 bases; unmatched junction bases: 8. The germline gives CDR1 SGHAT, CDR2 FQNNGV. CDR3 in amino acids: CASSPLGQGFYGYTF. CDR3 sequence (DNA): TGTGCCAGCAGCCCCTTGGGACAGGGATTCTATGGCTACACCTTC.

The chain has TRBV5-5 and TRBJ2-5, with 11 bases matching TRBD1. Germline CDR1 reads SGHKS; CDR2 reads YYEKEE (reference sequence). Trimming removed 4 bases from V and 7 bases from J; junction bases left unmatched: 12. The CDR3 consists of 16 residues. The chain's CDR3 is CASSGRRTGGVGTQYF. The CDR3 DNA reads TGTGCCAGCAGCGGGCGCCGGACAGGGGGCGTTGGGACCCAGTACTTC.

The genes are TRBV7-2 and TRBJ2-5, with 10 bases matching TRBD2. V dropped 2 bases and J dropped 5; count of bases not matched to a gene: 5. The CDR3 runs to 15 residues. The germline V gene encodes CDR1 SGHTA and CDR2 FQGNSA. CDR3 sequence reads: CASSLMGLAFETQYF. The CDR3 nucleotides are TGTGCCAGCAGCTTAATGGGACTAGCGTTTGAGACCCAGTACTTC. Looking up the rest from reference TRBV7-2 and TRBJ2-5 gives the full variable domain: GAGVSQSPSNKVTEKGKDVELRCDPISGHTALYWYRQSLGQGLEFLIYFQGNSAPDKSGLPSDRFSAERTGGSVSTLTIQRTQQEDSAVYLCASSLMGLAFETQYFGPGTRLLVL.

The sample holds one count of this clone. The CDR3: CASSPRTGTEQYF. For the CDR3, the DNA is TGTGCCAGCAGCCCCAGGACAGGGACCGAGCAGTACTTC. The rearrangement joins TRBV9 to TRBJ2-7; 8 positions agree with TRBD1. The V gene end was trimmed by 4 bases and the J gene end by 6 bases; junction bases not matched to a gene: 6. The CDR3 has 13 residues. Germline V gene lookup returns CDR1 SGDLS and CDR2 YYNGEE.

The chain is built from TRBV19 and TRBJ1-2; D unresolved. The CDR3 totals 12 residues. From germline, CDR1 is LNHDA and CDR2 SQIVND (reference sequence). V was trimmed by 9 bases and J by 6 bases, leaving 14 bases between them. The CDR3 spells CASHTRLHGYTF. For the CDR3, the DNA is TGTGCCAGCCACACGAGGCTGCATGGCTACACCTTC.

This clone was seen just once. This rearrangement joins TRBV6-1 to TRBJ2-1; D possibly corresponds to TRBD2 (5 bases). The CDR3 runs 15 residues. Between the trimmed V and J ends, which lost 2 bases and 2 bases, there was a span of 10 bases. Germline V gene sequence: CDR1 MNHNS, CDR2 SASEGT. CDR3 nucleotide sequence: TGTGCCAGCAGTGAATTCAGAGGGACCTACAATGAGCAGTTCTTC. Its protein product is CASSEFRGTYNEQFF.

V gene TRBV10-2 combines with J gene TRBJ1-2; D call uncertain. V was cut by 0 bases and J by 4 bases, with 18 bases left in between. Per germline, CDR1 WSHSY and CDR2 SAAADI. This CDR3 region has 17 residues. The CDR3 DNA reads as TGCGCCAGCAGTGAGTCAGGTCGAGGGTTGTCGGCCTATGGCTACACCTTC. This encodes CASSESGRGLSAYGYTF.

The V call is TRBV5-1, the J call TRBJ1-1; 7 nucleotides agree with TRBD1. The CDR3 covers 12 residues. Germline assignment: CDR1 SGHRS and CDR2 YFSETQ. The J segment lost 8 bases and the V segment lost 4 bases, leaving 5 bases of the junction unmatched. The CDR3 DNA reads TGCGCCAGCAGCCAGGGACAGCAAGAAGCTTTCTTT. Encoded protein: CASSQGQQEAFF.

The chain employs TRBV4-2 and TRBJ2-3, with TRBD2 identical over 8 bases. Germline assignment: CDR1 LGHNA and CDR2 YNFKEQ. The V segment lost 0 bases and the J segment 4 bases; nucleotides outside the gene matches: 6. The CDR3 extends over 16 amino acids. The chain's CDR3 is CASSQDSTSGADTQYF. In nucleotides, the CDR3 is TGTGCCAGCAGCCAAGATTCCACTAGCGGTGCAGATACGCAGTATTTT.

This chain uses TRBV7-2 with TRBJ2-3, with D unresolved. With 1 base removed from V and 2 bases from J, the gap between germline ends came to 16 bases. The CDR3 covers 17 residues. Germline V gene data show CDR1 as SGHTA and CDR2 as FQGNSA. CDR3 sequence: CASSLVVLSTSTDTQYF. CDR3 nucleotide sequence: TGTGCCAGCAGCTTAGTGGTCCTTTCCACATCCACAGATACGCAGTATTTT.

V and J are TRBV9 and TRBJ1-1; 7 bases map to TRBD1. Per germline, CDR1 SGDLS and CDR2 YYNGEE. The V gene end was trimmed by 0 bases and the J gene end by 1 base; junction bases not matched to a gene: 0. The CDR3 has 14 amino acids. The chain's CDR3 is CASSVGDRNTEAFF. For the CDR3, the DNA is TGTGCCAGCAGCGTAGGGGACAGGAACACTGAAGCTTTCTTT.

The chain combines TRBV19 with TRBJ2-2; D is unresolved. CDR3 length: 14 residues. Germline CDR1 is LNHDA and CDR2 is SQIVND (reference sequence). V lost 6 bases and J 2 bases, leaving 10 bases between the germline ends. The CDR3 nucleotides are TGTGCCAGTAGGGCCTCGCTTAACACCGGGGAGCTGTTTTTT. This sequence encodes CASRASLNTGELFF.

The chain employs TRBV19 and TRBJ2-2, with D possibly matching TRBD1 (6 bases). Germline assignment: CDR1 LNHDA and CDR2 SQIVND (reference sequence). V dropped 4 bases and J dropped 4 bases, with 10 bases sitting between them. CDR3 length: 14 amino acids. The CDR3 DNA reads TGTGCCAGTAGTAAACAGGGAGCCACCGGGGAGCTGTTTTTT. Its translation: CASSKQGATGELFF.

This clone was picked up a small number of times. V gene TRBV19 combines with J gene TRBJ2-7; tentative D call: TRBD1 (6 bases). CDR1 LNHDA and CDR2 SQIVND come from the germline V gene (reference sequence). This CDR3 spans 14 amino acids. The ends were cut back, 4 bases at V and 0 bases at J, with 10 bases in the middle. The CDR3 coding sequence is TGTGCCAGTAGTACCCAGGACAGCTCCTACGAGCAGTACTTC. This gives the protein CASSTQDSSYEQYF.

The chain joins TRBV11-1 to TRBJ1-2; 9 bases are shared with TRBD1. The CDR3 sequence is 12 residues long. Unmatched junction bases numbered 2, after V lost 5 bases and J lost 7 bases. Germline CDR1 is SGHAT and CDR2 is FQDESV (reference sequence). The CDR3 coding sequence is TGTGCCAGCAGCGGGACAGGGTTTGGCTACACCTTC. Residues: CASSGTGFGYTF. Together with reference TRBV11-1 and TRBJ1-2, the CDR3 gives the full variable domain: EAEVAQSPRYKITEKSQAVAFWCDPISGHATLYWYRQILGQGPELLVQFQDESVVDDSQLPKDRFSAERLKGVDSTLKIQPAELGDSAMYLCASSGTGFGYTFGSGTRLTVV.

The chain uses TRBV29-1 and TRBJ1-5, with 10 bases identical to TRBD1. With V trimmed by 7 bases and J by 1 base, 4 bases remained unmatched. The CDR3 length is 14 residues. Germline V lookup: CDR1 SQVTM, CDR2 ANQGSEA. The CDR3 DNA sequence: TGCAGCGCCAGGACAGGGGGAAGCAATCAGCCCCAGCATTTT. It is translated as CSARTGGSNQPQHF.

This CDR3 reads CASSQEAGVYNQPQHF. CDR3 coding DNA: TGCGCCAGCAGCCAAGAGGCAGGGGTCTACAATCAGCCCCAGCATTTT. The chain links TRBV4-1 to TRBJ1-5, with D perhaps matching TRBD1 (6 bases). The CDR3 length is 16 residues. Germline CDR1 reads MGHRA; CDR2 reads YSYEKL. V shed 0 bases and J shed 3 bases, with 12 bases lying between them.

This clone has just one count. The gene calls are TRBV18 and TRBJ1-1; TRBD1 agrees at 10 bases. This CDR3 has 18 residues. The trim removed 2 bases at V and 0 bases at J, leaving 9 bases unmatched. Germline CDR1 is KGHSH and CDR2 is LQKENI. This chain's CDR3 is CASSPEATGGHLNTEAFF. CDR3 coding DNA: TGTGCCAGCTCACCAGAAGCGACAGGGGGCCATCTGAACACTGAAGCTTTCTTT.

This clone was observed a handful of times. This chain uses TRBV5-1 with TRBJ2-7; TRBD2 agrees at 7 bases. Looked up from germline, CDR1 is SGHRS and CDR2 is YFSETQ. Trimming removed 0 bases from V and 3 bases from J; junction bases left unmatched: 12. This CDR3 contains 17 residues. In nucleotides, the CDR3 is TGCGCCAGCAGCTTGGGGGGCCGTGGGACTATCAACTACGAGCAGTACTTC. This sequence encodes CASSLGGRGTINYEQYF.

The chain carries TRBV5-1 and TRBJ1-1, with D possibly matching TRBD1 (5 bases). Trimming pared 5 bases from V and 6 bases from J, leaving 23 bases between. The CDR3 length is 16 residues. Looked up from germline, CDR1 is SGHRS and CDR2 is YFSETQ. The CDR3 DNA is TGCGCCAGCAGGATAGAATGGGGCCCCTCGGCCCCTGAAGCTTTCTTT. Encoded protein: CASRIEWGPSAPEAFF.

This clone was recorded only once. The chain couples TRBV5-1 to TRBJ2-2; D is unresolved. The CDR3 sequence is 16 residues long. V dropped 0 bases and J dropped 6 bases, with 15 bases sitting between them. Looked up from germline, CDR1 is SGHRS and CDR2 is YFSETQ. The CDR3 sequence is CASSLANPLRSGELFF. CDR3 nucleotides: TGCGCCAGCAGCTTGGCCAATCCGCTCAGGTCCGGGGAGCTGTTTTTT.

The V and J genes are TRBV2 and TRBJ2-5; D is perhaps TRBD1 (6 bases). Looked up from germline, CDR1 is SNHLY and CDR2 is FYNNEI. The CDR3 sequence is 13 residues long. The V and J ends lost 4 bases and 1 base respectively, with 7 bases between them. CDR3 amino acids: CASSAQGQETQYF. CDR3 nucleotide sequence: TGTGCCAGCAGTGCACAGGGCCAAGAGACCCAGTACTTC.